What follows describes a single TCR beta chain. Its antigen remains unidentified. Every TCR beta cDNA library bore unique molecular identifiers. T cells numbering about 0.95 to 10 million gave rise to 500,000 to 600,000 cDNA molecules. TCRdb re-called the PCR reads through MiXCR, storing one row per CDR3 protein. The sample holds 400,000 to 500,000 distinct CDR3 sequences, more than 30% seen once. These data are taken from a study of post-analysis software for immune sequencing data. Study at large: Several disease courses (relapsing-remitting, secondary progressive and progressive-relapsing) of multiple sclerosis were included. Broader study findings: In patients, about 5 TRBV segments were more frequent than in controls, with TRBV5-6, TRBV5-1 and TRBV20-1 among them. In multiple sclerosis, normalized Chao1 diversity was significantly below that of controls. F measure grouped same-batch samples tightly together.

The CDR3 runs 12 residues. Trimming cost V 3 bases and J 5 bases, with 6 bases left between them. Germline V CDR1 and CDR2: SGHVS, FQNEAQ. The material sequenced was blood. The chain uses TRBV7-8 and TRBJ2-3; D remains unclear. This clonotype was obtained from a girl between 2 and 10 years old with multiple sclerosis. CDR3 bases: TGTGCCAGCAGCTTTATTCTAGATACGCAGTATTTT. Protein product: CASSFILDTQYF.